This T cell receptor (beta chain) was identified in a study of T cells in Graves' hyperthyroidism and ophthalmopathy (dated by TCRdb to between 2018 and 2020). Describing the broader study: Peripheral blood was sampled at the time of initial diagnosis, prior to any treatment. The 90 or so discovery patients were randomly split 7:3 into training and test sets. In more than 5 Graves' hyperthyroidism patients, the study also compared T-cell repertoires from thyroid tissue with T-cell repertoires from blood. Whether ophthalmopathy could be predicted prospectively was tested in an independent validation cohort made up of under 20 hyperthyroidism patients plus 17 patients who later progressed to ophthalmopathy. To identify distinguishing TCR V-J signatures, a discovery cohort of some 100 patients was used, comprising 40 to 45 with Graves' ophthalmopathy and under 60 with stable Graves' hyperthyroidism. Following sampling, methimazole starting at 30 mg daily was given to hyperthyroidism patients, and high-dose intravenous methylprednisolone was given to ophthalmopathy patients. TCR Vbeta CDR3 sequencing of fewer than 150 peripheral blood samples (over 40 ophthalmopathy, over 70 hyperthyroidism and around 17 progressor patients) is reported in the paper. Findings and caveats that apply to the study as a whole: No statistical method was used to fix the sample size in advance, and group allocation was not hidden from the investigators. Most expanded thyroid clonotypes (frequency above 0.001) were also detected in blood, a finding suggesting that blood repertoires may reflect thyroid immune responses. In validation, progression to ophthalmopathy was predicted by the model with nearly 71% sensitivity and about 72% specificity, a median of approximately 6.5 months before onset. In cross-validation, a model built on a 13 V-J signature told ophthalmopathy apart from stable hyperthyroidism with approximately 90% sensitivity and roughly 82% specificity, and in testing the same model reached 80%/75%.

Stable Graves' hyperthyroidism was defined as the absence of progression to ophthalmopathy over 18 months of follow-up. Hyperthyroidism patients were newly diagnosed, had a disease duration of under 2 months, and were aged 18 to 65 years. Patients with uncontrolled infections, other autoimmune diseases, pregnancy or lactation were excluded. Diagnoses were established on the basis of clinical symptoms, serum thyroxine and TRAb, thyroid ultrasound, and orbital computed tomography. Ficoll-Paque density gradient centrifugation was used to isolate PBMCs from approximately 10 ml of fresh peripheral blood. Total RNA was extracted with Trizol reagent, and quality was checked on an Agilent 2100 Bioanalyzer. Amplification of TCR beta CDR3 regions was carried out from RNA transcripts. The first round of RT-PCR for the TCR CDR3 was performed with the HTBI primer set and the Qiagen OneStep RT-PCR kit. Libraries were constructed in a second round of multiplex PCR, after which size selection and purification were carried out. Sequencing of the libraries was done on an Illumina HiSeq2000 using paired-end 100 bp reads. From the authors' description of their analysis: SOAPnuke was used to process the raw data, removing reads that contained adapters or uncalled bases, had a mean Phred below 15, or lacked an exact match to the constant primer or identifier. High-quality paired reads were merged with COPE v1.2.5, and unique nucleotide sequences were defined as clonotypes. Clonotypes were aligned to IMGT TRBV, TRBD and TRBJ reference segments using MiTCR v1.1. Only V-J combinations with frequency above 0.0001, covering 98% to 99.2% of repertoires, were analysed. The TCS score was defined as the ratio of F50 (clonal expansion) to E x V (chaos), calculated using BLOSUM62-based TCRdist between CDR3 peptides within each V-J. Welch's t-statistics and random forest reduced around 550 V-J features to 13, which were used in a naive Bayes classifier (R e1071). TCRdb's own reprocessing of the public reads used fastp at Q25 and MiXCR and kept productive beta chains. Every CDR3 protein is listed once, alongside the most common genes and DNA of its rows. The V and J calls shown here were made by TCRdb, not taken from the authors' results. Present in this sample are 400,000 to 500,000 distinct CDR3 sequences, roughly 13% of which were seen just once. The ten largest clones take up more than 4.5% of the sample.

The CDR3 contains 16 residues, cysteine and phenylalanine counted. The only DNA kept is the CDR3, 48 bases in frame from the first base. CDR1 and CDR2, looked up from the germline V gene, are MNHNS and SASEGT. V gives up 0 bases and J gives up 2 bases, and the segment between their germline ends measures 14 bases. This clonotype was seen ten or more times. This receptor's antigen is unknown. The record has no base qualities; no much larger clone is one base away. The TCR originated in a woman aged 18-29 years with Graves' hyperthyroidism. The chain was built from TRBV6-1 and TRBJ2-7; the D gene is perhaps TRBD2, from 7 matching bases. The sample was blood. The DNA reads TGTGCCAGCAGTGAAGCCGAGGGGGGGTTTACCTACGAGCAGTACTTC. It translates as CASSEAEGGFTYEQYF.